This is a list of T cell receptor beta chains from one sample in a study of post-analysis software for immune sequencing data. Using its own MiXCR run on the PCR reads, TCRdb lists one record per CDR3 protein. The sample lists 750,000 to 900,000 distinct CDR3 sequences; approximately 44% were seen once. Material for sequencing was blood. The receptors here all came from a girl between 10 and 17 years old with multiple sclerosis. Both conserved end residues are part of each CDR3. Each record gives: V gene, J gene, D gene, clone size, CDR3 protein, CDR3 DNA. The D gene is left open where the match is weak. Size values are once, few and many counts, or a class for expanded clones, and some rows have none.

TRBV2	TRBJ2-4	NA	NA	CASSEGRSLVDIQYF	TGTGCCAGCAGTGAAGGGAGATCTTTGGTAGACATTCAGTACTTC
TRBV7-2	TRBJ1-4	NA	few	CASSLARGTEKLFF	TGTGCCAGCAGCTTAGCGCGAGGGACTGAAAAACTGTTTTTT
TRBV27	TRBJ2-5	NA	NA	CASSLWQGRETQYF	TGTGCCAGCAGTTTATGGCAGGGCCGGGAGACCCAGTACTTC
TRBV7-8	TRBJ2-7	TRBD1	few	CASSLAFRGQVSSYEQYF	TGTGCCAGCAGCTTAGCGTTCCGGGGACAGGTGAGCTCCTACGAGCAGTACTTC
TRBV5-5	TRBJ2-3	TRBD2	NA	CASSRSGRTTDTQYF	TGTGCCAGCAGTCGTAGCGGGAGAACGACAGATACGCAGTATTTT
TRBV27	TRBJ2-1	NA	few	CASSWDGSSYNEQFF	TGTGCCAGCAGTTGGGACGGTTCCTCCTACAATGAGCAGTTCTTC
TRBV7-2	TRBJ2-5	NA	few	CASSLTVWETQYF	TGTGCCAGCAGCTTAACCGTATGGGAGACCCAGTACTTC
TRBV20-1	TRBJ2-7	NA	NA	CSASGTEIYEQYF	TGCAGTGCGTCAGGGACGGAAATTTACGAGCAGTACTTC
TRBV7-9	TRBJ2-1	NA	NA	CASSRARADRTDEQFF	TGTGCCAGCAGCCGTGCCCGGGCGGACCGGACCGATGAGCAGTTCTTC
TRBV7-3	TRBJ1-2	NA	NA	CASSSTPRGFGGYTF	TGTGCCAGCAGCTCAACCCCTCGGGGGTTCGGTGGCTACACCTTC
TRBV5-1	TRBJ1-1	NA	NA	CASSIGHVNTEAFF	TGCGCCAGCAGCATAGGACATGTGAACACTGAAGCTTTCTTT
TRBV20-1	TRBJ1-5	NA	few	CSASSAHGHQPQHF	TGCAGTGCTAGTTCAGCCCACGGGCATCAGCCCCAGCATTTT
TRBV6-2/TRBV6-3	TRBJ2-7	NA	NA	CASRDLTESSYEQYF	TGTGCCAGCAGAGACCTGACAGAGAGCTCCTACGAGCAGTACTTC
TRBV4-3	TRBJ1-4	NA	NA	CASSQDRADLNEKLFF	TGCGCCAGCAGCCAAGATCGGGCAGACTTAAATGAAAAACTGTTTTTT
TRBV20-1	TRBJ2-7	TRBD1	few	CSARDTGQGSYEQYF	TGCAGTGCTAGAGATACGGGACAGGGAAGCTACGAGCAGTACTTC
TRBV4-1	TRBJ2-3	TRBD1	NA	CAIQTGRDTQYF	TGCGCCATTCAGACAGGGAGAGATACGCAGTATTTT
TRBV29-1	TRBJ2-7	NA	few	CSVAGKYEQYF	TGCAGCGTGGCGGGGAAATACGAGCAGTACTTC
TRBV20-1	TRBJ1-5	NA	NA	CSASFSGDSNQPQHF	TGCAGTGCTAGTTTTTCTGGAGATAGCAATCAGCCCCAGCATTTT
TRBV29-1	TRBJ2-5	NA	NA	CSVGAANQETQYF	TGCAGCGTTGGGGCAGCAAATCAAGAGACCCAGTACTTC
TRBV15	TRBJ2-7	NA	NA	CATSSTVPYEQYF	TGTGCCACCAGCAGCACCGTCCCCTACGAGCAGTACTTC
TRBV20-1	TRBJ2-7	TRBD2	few	CSASGGREDEQYF	TGCAGTGCTAGCGGAGGGAGGGAGGACGAGCAGTACTTC
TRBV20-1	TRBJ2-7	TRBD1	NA	CSARLPKTGSSYEQYF	TGCAGTGCTAGATTACCCAAGACAGGGTCCTCCTACGAGCAGTACTTC
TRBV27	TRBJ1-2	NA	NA	CASSLAGGLGGYTF	TGTGCCAGCAGTTTAGCGGGAGGCCTGGGTGGCTACACCTTC
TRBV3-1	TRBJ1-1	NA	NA	CASSQDYGRLNTEAFF	TGTGCCAGCAGCCAAGATTACGGACGCCTGAACACTGAAGCTTTCTTT